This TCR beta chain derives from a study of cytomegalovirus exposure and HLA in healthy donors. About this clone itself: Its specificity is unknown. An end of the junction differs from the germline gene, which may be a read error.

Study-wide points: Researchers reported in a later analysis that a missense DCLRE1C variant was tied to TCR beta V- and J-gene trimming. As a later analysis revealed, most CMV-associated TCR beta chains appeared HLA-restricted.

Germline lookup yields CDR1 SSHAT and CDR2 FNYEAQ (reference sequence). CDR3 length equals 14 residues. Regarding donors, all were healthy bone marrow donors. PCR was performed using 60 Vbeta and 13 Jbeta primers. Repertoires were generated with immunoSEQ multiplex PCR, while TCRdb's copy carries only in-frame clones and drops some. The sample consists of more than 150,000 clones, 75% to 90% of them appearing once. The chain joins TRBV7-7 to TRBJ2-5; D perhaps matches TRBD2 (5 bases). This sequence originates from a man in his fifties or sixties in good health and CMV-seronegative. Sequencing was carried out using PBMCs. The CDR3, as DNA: TGTGCTAGCAGCTTAGCGCCCAGCGGAGAGACCCAGTACTTC. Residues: CASSLAPSGETQYF.